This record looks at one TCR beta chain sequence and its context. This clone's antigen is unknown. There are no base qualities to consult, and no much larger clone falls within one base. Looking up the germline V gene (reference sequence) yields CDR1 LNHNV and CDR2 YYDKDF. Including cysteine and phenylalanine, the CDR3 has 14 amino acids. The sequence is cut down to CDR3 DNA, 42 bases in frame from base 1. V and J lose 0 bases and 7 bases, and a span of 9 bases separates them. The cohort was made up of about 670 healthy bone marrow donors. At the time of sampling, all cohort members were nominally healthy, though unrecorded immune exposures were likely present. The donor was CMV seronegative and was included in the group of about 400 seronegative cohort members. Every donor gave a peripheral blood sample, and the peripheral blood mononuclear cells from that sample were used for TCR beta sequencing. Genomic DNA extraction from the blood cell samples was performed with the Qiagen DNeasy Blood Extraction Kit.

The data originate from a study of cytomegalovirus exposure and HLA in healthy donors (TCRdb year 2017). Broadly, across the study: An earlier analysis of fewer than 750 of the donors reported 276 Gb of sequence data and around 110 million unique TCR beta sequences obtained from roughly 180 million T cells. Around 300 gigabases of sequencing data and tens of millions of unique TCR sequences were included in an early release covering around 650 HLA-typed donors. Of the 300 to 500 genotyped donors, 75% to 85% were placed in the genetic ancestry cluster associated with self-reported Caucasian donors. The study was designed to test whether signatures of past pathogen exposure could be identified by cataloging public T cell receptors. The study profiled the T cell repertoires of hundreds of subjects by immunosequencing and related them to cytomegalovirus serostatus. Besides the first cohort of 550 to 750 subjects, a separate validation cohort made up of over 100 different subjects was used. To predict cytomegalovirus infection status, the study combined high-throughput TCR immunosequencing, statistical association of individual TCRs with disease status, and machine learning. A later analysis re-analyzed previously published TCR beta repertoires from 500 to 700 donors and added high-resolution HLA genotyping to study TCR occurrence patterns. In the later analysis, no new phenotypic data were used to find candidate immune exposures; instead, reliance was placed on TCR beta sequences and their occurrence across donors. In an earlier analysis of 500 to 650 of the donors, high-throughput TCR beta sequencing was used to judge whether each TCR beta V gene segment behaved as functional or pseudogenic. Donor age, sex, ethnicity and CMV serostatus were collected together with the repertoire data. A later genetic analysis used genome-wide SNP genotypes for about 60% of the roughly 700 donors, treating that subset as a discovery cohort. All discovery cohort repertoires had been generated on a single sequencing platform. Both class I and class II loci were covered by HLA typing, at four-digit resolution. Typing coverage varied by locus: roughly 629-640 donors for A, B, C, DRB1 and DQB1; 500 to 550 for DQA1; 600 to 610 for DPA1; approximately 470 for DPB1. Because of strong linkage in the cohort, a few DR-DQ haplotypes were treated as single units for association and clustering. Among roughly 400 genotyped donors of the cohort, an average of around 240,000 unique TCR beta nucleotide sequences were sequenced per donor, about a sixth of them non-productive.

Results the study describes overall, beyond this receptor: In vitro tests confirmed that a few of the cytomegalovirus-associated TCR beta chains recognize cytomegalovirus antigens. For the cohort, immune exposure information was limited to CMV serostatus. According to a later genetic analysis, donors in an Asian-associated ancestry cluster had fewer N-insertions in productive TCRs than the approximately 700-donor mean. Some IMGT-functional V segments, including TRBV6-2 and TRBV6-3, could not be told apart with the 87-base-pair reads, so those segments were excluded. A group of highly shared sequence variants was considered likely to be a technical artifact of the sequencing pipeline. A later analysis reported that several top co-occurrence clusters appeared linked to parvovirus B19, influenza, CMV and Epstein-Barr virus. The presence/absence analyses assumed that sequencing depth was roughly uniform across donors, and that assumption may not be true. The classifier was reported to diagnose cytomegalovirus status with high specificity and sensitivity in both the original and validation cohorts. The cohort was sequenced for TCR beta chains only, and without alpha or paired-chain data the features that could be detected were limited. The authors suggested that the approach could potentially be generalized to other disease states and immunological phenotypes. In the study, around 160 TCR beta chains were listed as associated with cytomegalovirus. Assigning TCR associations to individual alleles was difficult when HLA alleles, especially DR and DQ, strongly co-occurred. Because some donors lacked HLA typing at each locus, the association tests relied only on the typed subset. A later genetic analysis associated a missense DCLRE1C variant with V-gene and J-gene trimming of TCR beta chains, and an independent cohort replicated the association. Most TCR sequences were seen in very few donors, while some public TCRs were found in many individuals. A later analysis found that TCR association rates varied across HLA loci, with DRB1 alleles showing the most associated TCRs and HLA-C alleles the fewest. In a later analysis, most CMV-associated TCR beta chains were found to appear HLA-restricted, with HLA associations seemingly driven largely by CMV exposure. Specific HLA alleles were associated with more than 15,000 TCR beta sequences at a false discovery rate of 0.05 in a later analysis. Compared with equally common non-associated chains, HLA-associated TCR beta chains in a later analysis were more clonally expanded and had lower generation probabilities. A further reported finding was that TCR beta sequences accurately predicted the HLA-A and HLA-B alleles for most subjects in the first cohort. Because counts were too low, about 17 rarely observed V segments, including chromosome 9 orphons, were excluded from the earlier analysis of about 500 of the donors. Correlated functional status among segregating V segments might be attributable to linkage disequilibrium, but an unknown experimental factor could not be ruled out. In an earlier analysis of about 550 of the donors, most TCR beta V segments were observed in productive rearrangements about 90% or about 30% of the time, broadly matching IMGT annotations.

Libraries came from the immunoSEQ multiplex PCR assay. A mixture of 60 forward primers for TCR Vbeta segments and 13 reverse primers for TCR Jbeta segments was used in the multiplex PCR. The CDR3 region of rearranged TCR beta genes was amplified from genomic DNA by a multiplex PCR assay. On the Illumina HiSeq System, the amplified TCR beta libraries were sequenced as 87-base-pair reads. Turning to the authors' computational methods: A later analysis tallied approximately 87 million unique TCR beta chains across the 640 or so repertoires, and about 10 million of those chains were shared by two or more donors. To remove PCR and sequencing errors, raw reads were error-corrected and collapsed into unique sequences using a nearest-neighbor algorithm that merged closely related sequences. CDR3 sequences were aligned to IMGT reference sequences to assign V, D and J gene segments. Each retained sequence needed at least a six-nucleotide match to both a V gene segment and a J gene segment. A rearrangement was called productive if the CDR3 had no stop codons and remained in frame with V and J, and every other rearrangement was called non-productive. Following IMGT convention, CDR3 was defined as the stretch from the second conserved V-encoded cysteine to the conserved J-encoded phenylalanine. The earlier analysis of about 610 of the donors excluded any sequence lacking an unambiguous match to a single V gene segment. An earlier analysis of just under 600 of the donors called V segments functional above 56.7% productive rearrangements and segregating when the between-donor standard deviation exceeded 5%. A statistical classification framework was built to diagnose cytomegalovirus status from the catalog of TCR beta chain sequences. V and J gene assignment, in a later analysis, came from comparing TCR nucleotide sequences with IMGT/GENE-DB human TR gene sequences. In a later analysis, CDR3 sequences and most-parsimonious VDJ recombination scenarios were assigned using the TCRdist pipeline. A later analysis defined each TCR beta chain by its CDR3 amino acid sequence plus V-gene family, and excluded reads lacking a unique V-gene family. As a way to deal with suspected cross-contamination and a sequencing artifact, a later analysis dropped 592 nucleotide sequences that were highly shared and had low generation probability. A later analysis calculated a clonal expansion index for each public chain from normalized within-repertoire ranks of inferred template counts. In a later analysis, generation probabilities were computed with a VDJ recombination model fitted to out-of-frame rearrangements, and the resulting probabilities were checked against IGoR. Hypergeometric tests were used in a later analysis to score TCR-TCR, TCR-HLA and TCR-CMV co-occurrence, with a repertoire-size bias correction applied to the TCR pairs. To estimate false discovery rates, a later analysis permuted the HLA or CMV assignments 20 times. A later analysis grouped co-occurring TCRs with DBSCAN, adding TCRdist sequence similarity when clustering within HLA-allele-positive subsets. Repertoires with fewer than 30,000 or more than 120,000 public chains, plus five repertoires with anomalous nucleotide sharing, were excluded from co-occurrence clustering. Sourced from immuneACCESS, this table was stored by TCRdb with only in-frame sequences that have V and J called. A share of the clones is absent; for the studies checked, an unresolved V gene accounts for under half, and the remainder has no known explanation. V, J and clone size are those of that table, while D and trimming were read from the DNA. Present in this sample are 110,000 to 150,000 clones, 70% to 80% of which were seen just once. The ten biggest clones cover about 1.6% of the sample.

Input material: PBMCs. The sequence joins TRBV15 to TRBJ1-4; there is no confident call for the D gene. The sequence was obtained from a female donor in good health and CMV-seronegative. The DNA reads TGTGCCACCAGCAGAGATGAAGGGAGTGAAAAACTGTTTTTT. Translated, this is CATSRDEGSEKLFF.